A single sample is the source of the 30 T cell receptor beta chains below, sequenced in a study of OX40 agonist ivuxolimab in advanced cancers. Clones were read by immunoSEQ multiplex PCR, and TCRdb kept only the in-frame ones, dropping some. The repertoire holds about 50,000 clones, with 79% as singletons. The specimen comprised CD4+ or CD8+ T cells sorted from blood, sampled in a trial of the OX40 agonist ivuxolimab. Receptor source: an adult with an advanced solid tumor such as melanoma, head and neck, liver or kidney cancer.

The V and J genes are TRBV6-1 and TRBJ2-5, with a tentative D call TRBD1 (6 bases). Germline V gene data show CDR1 as MNHNS and CDR2 as SASEGT. V was pared by 4 bases and J by 5 bases, with 17 bases between. The CDR3 runs to 15 residues. In DNA, the CDR3 is TGTGCCAGCAGTGGGGGCAGGGGAATCTACGAGACCCAGTACTTC. Its protein is CASSGGRGIYETQYF.

The chain carries TRBV30 and TRBJ1-2; D remains ambiguous. CDR3 length equals 11 residues. Trimming shortened V by 5 bases and J by 2 bases, and 6 bases separated the two germline ends. Germline V gene lookup returns CDR1 GTSNPN and CDR2 SVGIG (reference sequence). CDR3 DNA: TGTGCCTGGGGGCAGAACTATGGCTACACCTTC. It specifies CAWGQNYGYTF.

The V and J genes are TRBV5-4 and TRBJ2-7; 7 bases line up with TRBD2. The V gene end was trimmed by 0 bases and the J gene end by 3 bases; junction bases not matched to a gene: 12. CDR3 length: 17 amino acids. Germline V gene data show CDR1 as SGHNT and CDR2 as YYREEE (reference sequence). CDR3 in DNA: TGTGCCAGCAGCTTGGGGTTTGAGGCGGGAGAACGCTACGAGCAGTACTTC. Translated: CASSLGFEAGERYEQYF.

The count of this clone is one. This chain joins TRBV7-9 and TRBJ1-3; no clear D gene. The CDR3 sequence is 14 residues long. Trimming took 3 bases from V and 0 from J, leaving 6 bases between them. Per the germline V gene, CDR1 is SEHNR and CDR2 is FQNEAQ (reference sequence). The CDR3 loop reads CASSFPLSGNTIYF. The CDR3, as DNA: TGTGCCAGCAGCTTCCCACTCTCTGGAAACACCATATATTTT.

This chain links TRBV6-6 with TRBJ1-5; D gene ambiguous. Germline V CDR1 and CDR2: MNHNY, SVGAGI (reference sequence). CDR3 size: 16 residues. V dropped 0 bases and J dropped 0 bases, with 9 bases sitting between them. CDR3 amino acids: CASSYSPHYSNQPQHF. CDR3 coding DNA: TGTGCCAGCAGTTACTCACCTCATTATAGCAATCAGCCCCAGCATTTT.

The rearrangement joins TRBV7-9 to TRBJ2-2; D remains unclear. Germline CDR1 reads SEHNR; CDR2 reads FQNEAQ (reference sequence). V was trimmed by 4 bases and J by 0 bases, leaving 18 bases between them. This CDR3 has 18 residues. CDR3 amino acids: CASSSTGPLLANTGELFF. The CDR3, as DNA: TGTGCCAGCAGCTCAACGGGCCCTCTCCTTGCGAACACCGGGGAGCTGTTTTTT.

V gene TRBV9 combines with J gene TRBJ2-5; TRBD2 matches at 9 bases. This CDR3 is 15 amino acids long. Germline V lookup: CDR1 SGDLS, CDR2 YYNGEE. V shed 1 base and J 5 bases; nucleotides not matched to a gene: 6. The CDR3 loop is CASSVLGTSWETQYF. The CDR3, as DNA: TGTGCCAGCAGCGTACTAGGGACTAGCTGGGAGACCCAGTACTTC.

This sequence joins TRBV19 and TRBJ2-5, with a possible D match to TRBD1 (5 bases). The CDR3 loop spans 11 amino acids. Trimming pared 2 bases from V and 7 bases from J, leaving 5 bases between. CDR1 and CDR2 (germline): LNHDA, SQIVND (reference sequence). This CDR3 is CASSIRGTQYF. CDR3 coding DNA: TGTGCCAGTAGTATAAGGGGGACCCAGTACTTC.

V usage is TRBV10-3 and J usage is TRBJ1-3; 8 nucleotides match TRBD1. The junction had 13 bases not matched to a gene; V was cut back by 3 bases and J by 3 bases. CDR1 is ENHRY, CDR2 SYGVKD, per germline. The CDR3 runs 18 residues. The CDR3 nucleotides are TGTGCCATCAGTGACCCGGGACAGGTAGCAAGGGGTGGAAACACCATATATTTT. This gives the protein CAISDPGQVARGGNTIYF.

This chain joins TRBV10-2 and TRBJ2-7, with TRBD1 identical over 10 bases. The J call may be faulty, since TRBJ2-5 better matches the DNA end. This CDR3 is 15 amino acids long. Germline V lookup: CDR1 WSHSY, CDR2 SAAADI. CDR3 protein: CASSGRTGGASTQYF. The CDR3, as DNA: TGCGCCAGCAGTGGGCGGACAGGGGGTGCTTCGACCCAGTACTTC.

V is TRBV5-1 and J is TRBJ1-1; 8 positions agree with TRBD1. Trimming removed 0 bases from V and 4 bases from J; junction bases left unmatched: 2. Looked up from germline, CDR1 is SGHRS and CDR2 is YFSETQ. The CDR3 loop spans 14 amino acids. The CDR3 is CASSLGQGFTEAFF. The CDR3 DNA sequence: TGCGCCAGCAGCTTGGGACAGGGGTTCACTGAAGCTTTCTTT.

This clone was detected a few times. V is TRBV7-3 and J is TRBJ2-3, with 9 nucleotides matching TRBD2. The CDR3 runs 16 residues. Trimming at V came to 3 bases and at J to 1 base, leaving 5 bases not matched to a gene. Germline V lookup: CDR1 SGHTA, CDR2 FQGTGA. In DNA form, the CDR3 reads TGTGCCAGCAGCTTCAGGCTAGCGGGGCGCACAGATACGCAGTATTTT. Its protein is CASSFRLAGRTDTQYF. The full variable domain, completed using reference TRBV7-3 and TRBJ2-3, is GAGVSQTPSNKVTEKGKYVELRCDPISGHTALYWYRQSLGQGPEFLIYFQGTGAADDSGLPNDRFFAVRPEGSVSTLKIQRTERGDSAVYLCASSFRLAGRTDTQYFGPGTRLTVL.

This clone was found once. The rearrangement joins TRBV12-1 to TRBJ2-3; the table calls TRBD2, which could not be checked here. TRBV12-1 is reported as a pseudogene. The CDR3 has 16 residues. CDR3 sequence (DNA): TGTGCCAGCAGCTGGGGAGGGAGCCTGAGCACAGATACGCAGTATTTT. As protein: CASSWGGSLSTDTQYF.

The rearrangement joins TRBV7-3 to TRBJ2-1, with TRBD2 identical over 8 bases. Trimming took 4 bases from V and 4 from J; bases not matched to a gene: 12. Germline V gene data show CDR1 as SGHTA and CDR2 as FQGTGA. The CDR3 consists of 17 residues. The CDR3 DNA is TGTGCCAGCAGCTACATTCCCCGGCGGGAGGCTTACAATGAGCAGTTCTTC. As protein: CASSYIPRREAYNEQFF. The full variable domain, its missing parts supplied by reference TRBV7-3 and TRBJ2-1, is GAGVSQTPSNKVTEKGKYVELRCDPISGHTALYWYRQSLGQGPEFLIYFQGTGAADDSGLPNDRFFAVRPEGSVSTLKIQRTERGDSAVYLCASSYIPRREAYNEQFFGPGTRLTVL.

The rearrangement uses TRBV10-3 and TRBJ2-3, with D uncertain. The V and J ends lost 8 bases and 1 base respectively, with 10 bases between them. CDR3 length: 13 amino acids. Germline lookup yields CDR1 ENHRY and CDR2 SYGVKD. For the CDR3, the DNA is TGTGCCATCTCGGCGCTAGGCACAGATACGCAGTATTTT. Translation gives CAISALGTDTQYF.

The V gene is TRBV5-8, the J gene TRBJ1-5; 7 bases map to TRBD1. After removal of 0 bases from V and 4 bases from J, the junction contained 7 bases not matched to a gene. Germline CDR1 and CDR2: SGHTS and YDEGEE. The CDR3 spans 16 residues. CDR3 sequence: CASSLVVGTENQPQHF. As DNA, the CDR3 is TGTGCCAGCAGCTTGGTGGTGGGGACAGAGAATCAGCCCCAGCATTTT.

This sequence joins TRBV11-3 and TRBJ1-6, with a possible D match to TRBD1 (6 bases). V was pared by 5 bases and J by 10 bases, with 15 bases between. Germline assignment: CDR1 SGHNT and CDR2 YENEEA. The CDR3 spans 14 residues. The CDR3 sequence is CASSPQGRGSPLHF. DNA for the CDR3: TGTGCCAGCAGCCCACAGGGAAGGGGGTCACCCCTCCACTTT.

The rearrangement joins TRBV19 to TRBJ1-1; TRBD1 matches at 7 bases. The CDR3 length is 11 residues. Germline CDR1 is LNHDA and CDR2 is SQIVND (reference sequence). V was clipped by 9 bases and J by 6 bases; unmatched bases: 4. In DNA, the CDR3 is TGTGCCAGCACAGGGGAGGCTGAAGCTTTCTTT. The encoded protein is CASTGEAEAFF.

This clone showed up just a few times. The CDR3 loop reads CASTVGTGNQPQHF. CDR3 coding DNA: TGTGCCAGCACCGTAGGGACCGGTAATCAGCCCCAGCATTTT. The rearrangement uses TRBV6-1 and TRBJ1-5, with D possibly TRBD1 on 5 matching bases. The germline gives CDR1 MNHNS, CDR2 SASEGT. V gave up 7 bases and J gave up 4 bases, with 14 bases separating them. The CDR3 has 14 amino acids.

The chain links TRBV9 to TRBJ2-2; tentative D call: TRBD2 (6 bases). The CDR3 length is 15 residues. V dropped 4 bases and J dropped 6 bases, with 16 bases sitting between them. Germline-derived CDR1 and CDR2 are SGDLS and YYNGEE. The CDR3 DNA is TGTGCCAGCAGCCTTCGGGACTCACGGCCCGGGGAGCTGTTTTTT. This codes for CASSLRDSRPGELFF.

The chain has TRBV6-1 and TRBJ1-3; D gene unclear. Germline values: CDR1 MNHNS, CDR2 SASEGT. V lost 6 bases to trimming and J lost 4 bases, with 16 bases between them. The CDR3 is made up of 15 amino acids. CDR3 in DNA: TGTGCCAGCAGCCTATCGCGGTTCTCAGGAAACACCATATATTTT. This gives the protein CASSLSRFSGNTIYF.

V is TRBV10-2 and J is TRBJ2-2, with TRBD2 matching over 11 bases. This CDR3 contains 17 residues. V lost 0 bases, J lost 4 bases, and 4 bases stayed unmatched. Looked up from germline, CDR1 is WSHSY and CDR2 is SAAADI. In DNA, the CDR3 is TGCGCCAGCAGTGAGTCCGGGACTAGCGGAACCACCGGGGAGCTGTTTTTT. The encoded protein is CASSESGTSGTTGELFF.

The chain has TRBV6-1 and TRBJ1-2, with a tentative D call TRBD1 (5 bases). Germline CDR1 and CDR2: MNHNS and SASEGT. The CDR3 sequence is 14 residues long. The germline V and J ends were trimmed by 4 bases and 8 bases, with 17 bases remaining between them. The CDR3 DNA is TGTGCCAGCAGTGGCCGCGGCGTAGGGGACGGCTACACCTTC. Its protein is CASSGRGVGDGYTF.

The chain uses TRBV28 and TRBJ1-5, with D possibly being TRBD1 (6 bases). The CDR3 totals 18 residues. Germline CDR1 and CDR2: MDHEN and SYDVKM. The V and J ends lost 1 base and 2 bases respectively, with 18 bases between them. The CDR3 region is CASSLFSWDKGGNQPQHF. The CDR3 DNA sequence: TGTGCCAGCAGTTTATTTTCGTGGGATAAGGGGGGCAATCAGCCCCAGCATTTT.

The chain carries TRBV5-1 and TRBJ1-1; tentatively, D is TRBD1 (5 bases). The length of the CDR3 is 13 residues. V dropped 6 bases and J dropped 0 bases, with 9 bases sitting between them. CDR1 and CDR2 from the germline V gene are SGHRS and YFSETQ. CDR3 sequence reads: CASKTALNTEAFF. CDR3 sequence (DNA): TGCGCCAGCAAGACAGCCCTGAACACTGAAGCTTTCTTT.

This sequence joins TRBV29-1 and TRBJ2-5, with D possibly matching TRBD2 (5 bases). This CDR3 contains 10 residues. CDR1 and CDR2 (germline): SQVTM, ANQGSEA. V lost 6 bases and J lost 5, with 7 bases in between. The CDR3 spells CSVERETQYF. In nucleotides, the CDR3 is TGCAGCGTAGAGCGGGAGACCCAGTACTTC.

This clone showed up just a few times. This rearrangement joins TRBV28 to TRBJ1-1, with a tentative D call TRBD1 (5 bases). Germline CDR1 reads MDHEN; CDR2 reads SYDVKM. This CDR3 has 15 residues. Trimming took off 6 bases at V and 1 base at J, with 15 bases between the two ends. CDR3 protein: CASSVAGNRNTEAFF. The CDR3 DNA reads TGTGCCAGCAGCGTGGCAGGGAACCGGAACACTGAAGCTTTCTTT.

The CDR3 is CASSVVGDGSYNEQFF. Here the CDR3 DNA reads TGTGCCAGCAGCGTAGTTGGGGACGGCTCCTACAATGAGCAGTTCTTC. This chain links TRBV9 with TRBJ2-1, with D tentatively TRBD1 or TRBD2 (5 bases each). With 0 bases removed from V and 0 bases from J, the gap between germline ends came to 10 bases. There are 16 residues in the CDR3. Germline V CDR1 and CDR2: SGDLS, YYNGEE.

V and J are TRBV28 and TRBJ2-7; TRBD1 or TRBD2 may be the D gene (5 bases each). Trimming took 2 bases from V and 4 from J, leaving 12 bases between them. This CDR3 spans 14 amino acids. The germline gives CDR1 MDHEN, CDR2 SYDVKM. CDR3 in DNA: TGTGCCAGCAGTTTACCGGGACGGCTTTACGAGCAGTACTTC. Translating gives CASSLPGRLYEQYF.

The chain carries TRBV28 and TRBJ2-7, with TRBD2 matching 7 bases. The CDR3 has 15 residues. With V trimmed by 4 bases and J by 6 bases, 12 bases remained unmatched. The V gene's germline CDR1 is MDHEN and CDR2 SYDVKM. The CDR3 reads CASSSGSGTLGEQYF. The DNA of the CDR3 is TGTGCCAGCAGTTCAGGCAGCGGGACCCTTGGCGAGCAGTACTTC. Full variable domain (remainder filled in from reference TRBV28 and TRBJ2-7): DVKVTQSSRYLVKRTGEKVFLECVQDMDHENMFWYRQDPGLGLRLIYFSYDVKMKEKGDIPEGYSVSREKKERFSLILESASTNQTSMYLCASSSGSGTLGEQYFGPGTRLTVT.